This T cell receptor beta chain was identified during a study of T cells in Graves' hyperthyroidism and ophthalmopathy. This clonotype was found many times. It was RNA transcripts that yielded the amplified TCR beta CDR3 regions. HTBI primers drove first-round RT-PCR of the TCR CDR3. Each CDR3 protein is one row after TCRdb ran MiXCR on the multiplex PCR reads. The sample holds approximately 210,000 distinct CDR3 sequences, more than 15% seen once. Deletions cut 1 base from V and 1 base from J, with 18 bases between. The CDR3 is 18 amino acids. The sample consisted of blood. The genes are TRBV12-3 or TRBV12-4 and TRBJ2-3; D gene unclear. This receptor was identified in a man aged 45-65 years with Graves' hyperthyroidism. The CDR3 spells CASSLVGSWGIGTDTQYF. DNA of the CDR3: TGTGCCAGCAGTTTAGTCGGAAGTTGGGGAATCGGCACAGATACGCAGTATTTT.